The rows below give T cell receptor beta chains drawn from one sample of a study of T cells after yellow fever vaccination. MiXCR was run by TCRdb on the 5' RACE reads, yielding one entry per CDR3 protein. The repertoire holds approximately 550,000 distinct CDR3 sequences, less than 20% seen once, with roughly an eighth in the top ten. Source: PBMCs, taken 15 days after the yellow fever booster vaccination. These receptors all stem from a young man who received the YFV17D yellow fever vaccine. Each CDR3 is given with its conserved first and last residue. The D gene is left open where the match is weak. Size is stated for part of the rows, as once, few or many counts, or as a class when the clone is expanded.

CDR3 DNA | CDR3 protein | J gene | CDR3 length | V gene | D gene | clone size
TGCAGTGCTAGAGATGCAGGTTCACCCCTCCACTTT | CSARDAGSPLHF | TRBJ1-6 | 12 | TRBV20-1 | NA | few
TGTGCCAGCAGTTTTGGGTCCAGGCTTTTGAACACTGAAGCTTTCTTT | CASSFGSRLLNTEAFF | TRBJ1-1 | 16 | TRBV12-3/TRBV12-4 | NA | NA
TGTGCCAGCAGCTTAGATTGGGGCGGGACCCAGTACTTC | CASSLDWGGTQYF | TRBJ2-5 | 13 | TRBV7-2 | NA | NA
TGTGCCAGCAGCTCAGGGGACCGGAGTTCCTACGAGCAGTACTTC | CASSSGDRSSYEQYF | TRBJ2-7 | 15 | TRBV7-9 | NA | few
TGCAGTGCTAGAAAGGCTTTAGCCGACCGGATGGAGGAGCAGTTCTTC | CSARKALADRMEEQFF | TRBJ2-1 | 16 | TRBV20-1 | NA | NA
TGCAGTGCGACGACTAGCGGCCAGACAACGAATGAGCAGTTCTTC | CSATTSGQTTNEQFF | TRBJ2-1 | 15 | TRBV20-1 | TRBD2 | few
TGCAGCGTTGATGCAGGGGCGCACACTGAAGCTTTCTTT | CSVDAGAHTEAFF | TRBJ1-1 | 13 | TRBV29-1 | NA | NA
TGTGCCAGCAGCGCCCCACTAGCGGGAGGGCCACATACGCAGTATTTT | CASSAPLAGGPHTQYF | TRBJ2-3 | 16 | TRBV28 | TRBD2 | few
TGTGCCAGCAGCTTAACAGTCAGGACTAGCACAGATACGCAGTATTTT | CASSLTVRTSTDTQYF | TRBJ2-3 | 16 | TRBV7-2 | NA | NA
TGTGCCACCTGTGATCGACAGGGCTGGGGGACCCAGTACTTC | CATCDRQGWGTQYF | TRBJ2-5 | 14 | TRBV24-1 | TRBD1 | NA
TGCAGTGCGATACTAGCGGAGAACACCGGGGAGCTGTTTTTT | CSAILAENTGELFF | TRBJ2-2 | 14 | TRBV20-1 | TRBD2 | NA
TGTGCCAGCAGTTTTAGTACCTCCTACAATGAGCAGTTCTTC | CASSFSTSYNEQFF | TRBJ2-1 | 14 | TRBV12-3/TRBV12-4 | NA | few
TGTGCCAGTAGTATGCGTCCCAGGGGTGAGACCCAGTACTTC | CASSMRPRGETQYF | TRBJ2-5 | 14 | TRBV19 | NA | NA
TGTGCCAGCAAACTGCGGGAACACACCGGGGAGCTGTTTTTT | CASKLREHTGELFF | TRBJ2-2 | 14 | TRBV27 | NA | NA
TGTGCCAGCAGTTTATATAAGGCAGACTACAATGAGCAGTTCTTC | CASSLYKADYNEQFF | TRBJ2-1 | 15 | TRBV28 | NA | NA
TGTGCCAGCAGCCTTGGGACTAGCGGGAGTAAGTTTCTAACCTACGAGCAGTACTTC | CASSLGTSGSKFLTYEQYF | TRBJ2-7 | 19 | TRBV3-1 | TRBD2 | NA
TGCAGTGCTAGATTGGGACAGGTATACAATGAGCAGTTCTTC | CSARLGQVYNEQFF | TRBJ2-1 | 14 | TRBV20-1 | TRBD1 | few
TGTGCCAGCAGCCCCTCGTACAATCAGCCCCAGCATTTT | CASSPSYNQPQHF | TRBJ1-5 | 13 | TRBV3-1 | NA | NA
TGTGCCAGCAGCTTGGGCAGGGGGAAGTTGGTCTACGAGCAGTACTTC | CASSLGRGKLVYEQYF | TRBJ2-7 | 16 | TRBV5-4 | TRBD1 | few
TGCAGTGCTAGAGAAGATGGGAGGTCCTACGAGCAGTACTTC | CSAREDGRSYEQYF | TRBJ2-7 | 14 | TRBV20-1 | NA | NA
TGCAGCGCTAACCGGGACCTAGGCACCGGGGAGCTGTTTTTT | CSANRDLGTGELFF | TRBJ2-2 | 14 | TRBV29-1 | NA | few
TGTGCCACCCATGGCGGCGGCGAGCAGTTCTTC | CATHGGGEQFF | TRBJ2-1 | 11 | TRBV24-1 | NA | few
TGTGCCAGCAGAGAACAGGGGGCGGAAGCTTATGGCTACACCTTC | CASREQGAEAYGYTF | TRBJ1-2 | 15 | TRBV6-1 | TRBD1 | few
TGTGCCAGCAGTGTGATTAGCGGGAGACTTTGGCAGTTCTTC | CASSVISGRLWQFF | TRBJ2-1 | 14 | TRBV6-2/TRBV6-3 | TRBD2 | NA
TGTGCCAGCAGTTTATATCGCGGGACCATCTACGAGCAGTACTTC | CASSLYRGTIYEQYF | TRBJ2-7 | 15 | TRBV28 | NA | few
TGTGCCAGCAGTTACTTGATGGGAGGGAGCTCCTACGAGCAGTACTTC | CASSYLMGGSSYEQYF | TRBJ2-7 | 16 | TRBV6-2/TRBV6-3 | TRBD2 | few
TGTGCCAGCAGTTTGGGGCGGAACACCATATATTTT | CASSLGRNTIYF | TRBJ1-3 | 12 | TRBV12-3/TRBV12-4 | NA | NA
TGTGCCAGCTCCCAGACGGACAGGGGGCGTTTGGGCACTGAAGCTTTCTTT | CASSQTDRGRLGTEAFF | TRBJ1-1 | 17 | TRBV18 | TRBD1 | few
TGCAGTGCCTCGGACGCGAGCTCCTACAATGAGCAGTTCTTC | CSASDASSYNEQFF | TRBJ2-1 | 14 | TRBV20-1 | NA | NA
TGTGCCAGCAAATTACACCGGGACTACACTAGCTCCTACAATGAGCAGTTCTTC | CASKLHRDYTSSYNEQFF | TRBJ2-1 | 18 | TRBV6-1 | TRBD2 | few
TGCGCCAGCAGCTTGACAGGACAGGGCAACGAGCAGTACTTC | CASSLTGQGNEQYF | TRBJ2-7 | 14 | TRBV5-1 | TRBD1 | few
TGTGCCAGCAATTTGGAGCGGGACACCTACGAGCAGTACTTC | CASNLERDTYEQYF | TRBJ2-7 | 14 | TRBV6-2/TRBV6-3 | NA | few
TGCAGGGCTGCACAGGGAAACGAGCAGTACTTC | CRAAQGNEQYF | TRBJ2-7 | 11 | TRBV20-1 | NA | few
TGTGCCAGCAGCTCTCGGGGGATGACCTACAATGAGCAGTTCTTC | CASSSRGMTYNEQFF | TRBJ2-1 | 15 | TRBV7-9 | NA | NA
TGTGCCAGCAGTTTAAAGTCGCAGATGGACAGGGGGCGAAATACGCAGTATTTT | CASSLKSQMDRGRNTQYF | TRBJ2-3 | 18 | TRBV12-3/TRBV12-4 | TRBD1 | NA
TGTGCCAGCAGTTTGAATGGACGGGAGGAATACAATGAGCAGTTCTTC | CASSLNGREEYNEQFF | TRBJ2-1 | 16 | TRBV28 | TRBD2 | NA
TGCAGTGCTAGAGGACACCGCACCGGGGAGCTGTTTTTT | CSARGHRTGELFF | TRBJ2-2 | 13 | TRBV20-1 | NA | few